The text below deals with one T cell receptor (beta chain). This clonotype showed up just a few times. Its antigen remains unidentified. No base quality values were provided; no much bigger clone lies one nucleotide off. This specimen comes from a study of T-cell reconstitution after alpha-beta-depleted transplantation in children (dated by TCRdb to the mid-2010s). Broadly, across the study: The study quantitatively tracked T-cell immune reconstitution after TCRalphabeta/CD19-depleted allogeneic hematopoietic cell transplantation in children using TCR repertoire profiling.

Libraries came from PCR. For sequencing, an Illumina HiSeq 2500 was employed. To normalize quantification of the TCRbeta repertoire, the TCR libraries were built with molecular barcoding that relied on unique molecular identifiers. TCRdb applied fastp at Q25 and MiXCR to the public reads, then kept only in-frame beta chains. All rows with the same CDR3 protein become a single entry with the most common DNA and genes. Within this sample are some 220,000 distinct CDR3 sequences, with around 10% of them counted one time only. The ten largest clones take up less than 8% of the sample. The sample was PBMCs from the stem cell graft donor, taken from the stem cell graft. The source is a human donor who donated a stem cell graft to a child with acute lymphoblastic leukemia.

The bases are TGTGCCAGTAGAAAACAGGGGCCCGAGTACACTGAAGCTTTCTTT. This translates into CASRKQGPEYTEAFF. The rearranged segments are TRBV19 and TRBJ1-1; TRBD1 lines up with 7 middle nucleotides. The germline V gene (reference sequence) gives CDR1 as LNHDA and CDR2 as SQIVND. V loses 6 bases at its end and J loses 3 bases; junction bases beyond the gene matches: 10. The CDR3 spans 15 residues, from the cysteine through the phenylalanine. Only the CDR3 DNA is retained, 45 bases long and in frame from the first base.